The text below deals with one T cell receptor beta chain. TCRdb's copy holds only in-frame clones and misses some; the assay was immunoSEQ multiplex PCR. This sample has about 30,000 clones; around 87% occur once, and the top ten carry 60% to 70%. The data are from a study of blood T cell repertoires in COVID-19. The sequence was obtained from a man aged 65 to 79 with acute or convalescent COVID-19. The sequenced sample was peripheral blood.

The CDR3 sequence: CASSYSGTENTGELFF. The CDR3 DNA reads TGTGCCAGCAGTTACTCTGGGACAGAAAACACCGGGGAGCTGTTTTTT. The V call is TRBV6-2 or TRBV6-3, the J call TRBJ2-2, with 7 positions matching TRBD1. Losses at the gene ends were 0 bases for V and 2 bases for J; bases not matched to a gene: 3. The germline V gene has CDR1 MNHEY and CDR2 SVGEGT. CDR3 length equals 16 residues.